The 21 T cell receptor beta chains listed next were all sequenced from one sample in a study of blood T cell repertoires in COVID-19. The method was immunoSEQ multiplex PCR; TCRdb's version includes in-frame clones alone and lacks a portion of them. Here the sample spans under 95,000 clones, around 85% being singletons. The sample was peripheral blood. Every receptor here comes from a man in his 70s with acute or convalescent COVID-19.

The chain combines TRBV6-5 with TRBJ2-7; 7 nucleotides line up with TRBD2. With V trimmed by 0 bases and J by 5 bases, 4 bases remained unmatched. CDR1 is MNHEY and CDR2 is SVGAGI in the germline V gene. The CDR3 length is 14 residues. The CDR3 nucleotides are TGTGCCAGCAGTTACTCTGGAGCGGGGAACGAGCAGTACTTC. Translation gives CASSYSGAGNEQYF.

The table lists this clone with a few counts. This sequence joins TRBV27 and TRBJ2-1, with D tentatively TRBD1 (6 bases). CDR1 is MNHEY and CDR2 is SMNVEV in the germline V gene (reference sequence). The CDR3 runs 15 residues. Between the trimmed V and J ends, which lost 6 bases and 2 bases, there was a span of 14 bases. In DNA form, the CDR3 reads TGTGCCAGCAGACCAAACAGGGCACCCTACAATGAGCAGTTCTTC. This translates into CASRPNRAPYNEQFF.

The V call is TRBV7-2, the J call TRBJ2-3, with D unclear. Germline V gives CDR1 SGHTA, CDR2 FQGNSA. The CDR3 is made up of 14 amino acids. Trimming removed 7 bases at V and 2 bases at J, with 13 bases between. CDR3 in amino acids: CASTEAYPTDTQYF. The CDR3 region has the DNA TGTGCCAGCACCGAAGCCTACCCCACAGATACGCAGTATTTT.

The chain links TRBV5-1 to TRBJ2-3; tentatively, D is TRBD1 (6 bases). V was pared by 0 bases and J by 2 bases, with 13 bases between. Germline V lookup: CDR1 SGHRS, CDR2 YFSETQ. The CDR3 sequence is 16 residues long. In DNA form, the CDR3 reads TGCGCCAGCAGCTTGGGTCGGACAGCCAACACAGATACGCAGTATTTT. Protein sequence: CASSLGRTANTDTQYF.

The V and J genes are TRBV29-1 and TRBJ1-4; 9 nucleotides line up with TRBD1. The CDR3 spans 15 residues. Germline CDR1 SQVTM, CDR2 ANQGSEA. The ends lost 5 bases at V and 8 bases at J; junction bases unmatched: 12. DNA of the CDR3: TGCAGCGTTCGCCTTCTACAGGGGGCTCGCGAAAAACTGTTTTTT. Translating it yields CSVRLLQGAREKLFF.

The chain joins TRBV6-6 to TRBJ2-4; no clear D gene. This CDR3 spans 11 amino acids. Trimming removed 6 bases from V and 2 bases from J, with 2 bases in between. CDR1 MNHNY and CDR2 SVGAGI come from the germline V gene (reference sequence). This CDR3 reads CASSTKNIQYF. CDR3 in DNA: TGTGCCAGCAGCACCAAAAACATTCAGTACTTC.

This chain links TRBV20-1 with TRBJ2-7, with TRBD1 identical over 8 bases. Germline CDR1 is DFQATT and CDR2 is SNEGSKA (reference sequence). The CDR3 covers 11 residues. CDR3: CTGQGPYEQYF. CDR3 DNA sequence: TGCACTGGACAGGGACCCTACGAGCAGTACTTC.

The V call is TRBV2, the J call TRBJ1-1; D is perhaps TRBD1 (6 bases). This CDR3 spans 15 amino acids. V was shortened by 7 bases and J by 3 bases, with 18 bases between the two germline ends. Germline values: CDR1 SNHLY, CDR2 FYNNEI. CDR3 in amino acids: CASNSGGGRYTEAFF. The CDR3 DNA follows: TGTGCCAGCAACTCCGGGGGGGGCAGGTACACTGAAGCTTTCTTT.

This rearrangement joins TRBV28 to TRBJ2-5, with 15 nucleotides matching TRBD2. CDR1 MDHEN and CDR2 SYDVKM come from the germline V gene. The J segment lost 7 bases and the V segment lost 6 bases, leaving 12 bases of the junction unmatched. The CDR3 consists of 17 residues. CDR3 protein: CASSRTSGGAATGTQYF. CDR3 nucleotides: TGTGCCAGCAGCCGGACTAGCGGGGGGGCCGCGACAGGGACCCAGTACTTC.

This sequence joins TRBV3-1 (or the pseudogene TRBV3-2) and TRBJ2-3, with D possibly TRBD1 on 5 matching bases. The germline V gene encodes CDR1 LGHDT and CDR2 YNNKEL (reference sequence). Trimming left V 0 bases short and J 1 base short, with 8 bases between. CDR3 size: 15 residues. The CDR3 nucleotides are TGTGCCAGCAGCCAAGAAGGCAGGGGCACAGATACGCAGTATTTT. It translates to CASSQEGRGTDTQYF.

J is TRBJ2-7 and V is TRBV28; 7 bases are a match to TRBD2. The CDR3 has 16 residues. The trim removed 3 bases at V and 1 base at J, leaving 9 bases unmatched. Germline V lookup: CDR1 MDHEN, CDR2 SYDVKM. The CDR3 spells CASSFNLADPSYEQYF. CDR3 bases: TGTGCCAGCAGTTTTAATCTAGCGGACCCTTCCTACGAGCAGTACTTC. Together with reference TRBV28 and TRBJ2-7, the CDR3 gives the full variable domain: DVKVTQSSRYLVKRTGEKVFLECVQDMDHENMFWYRQDPGLGLRLIYFSYDVKMKEKGDIPEGYSVSREKKERFSLILESASTNQTSMYLCASSFNLADPSYEQYFGPGTRLTVT.

This clone was seen only a few times. The V gene is TRBV2, the J gene TRBJ2-1; 11 bases fit TRBD2. CDR1 and CDR2 (germline): SNHLY, FYNNEI. V gave up 7 bases and J gave up 7 bases; unmatched junction bases: 6. The CDR3 is 14 amino acids. CDR3 region: CASNVAGGMNEQFF. The CDR3 DNA follows: TGTGCCAGCAACGTAGCGGGGGGGATGAATGAGCAGTTCTTC.

This clone was detected only a few times. The rearrangement uses TRBV6-2 or TRBV6-3 and TRBJ2-1; 13 positions match TRBD2. After removal of 5 bases from V and 6 bases from J, the junction contained 10 bases not matched to a gene. Germline values: CDR1 MNHEY, CDR2 SVGEGT. CDR3 length equals 17 residues. CDR3 sequence reads: CASSPTRTSGGRNEQFF. In DNA, the CDR3 is TGTGCCAGCAGTCCAACCCGGACTAGCGGGGGCCGCAATGAGCAGTTCTTC.

The gene calls are TRBV2 and TRBJ1-6; TRBD1 is a possible D gene (6 bases). CDR1 and CDR2 (germline): SNHLY, FYNNEI. Trimming stripped 5 bases from V and 7 bases from J, with 9 bases between. The CDR3 is 13 amino acids. Here the CDR3 DNA reads TGTGCCAGCAGTAGGACAGAGAATTCACCCCTCCACTTT. Its translation: CASSRTENSPLHF.

The CDR3 loop reads CASSLWLAGGQETQYF. CDR3 bases: TGTGCCAGCAGCTTATGGCTAGCGGGGGGGCAAGAGACCCAGTACTTC. This sequence joins TRBV7-9 and TRBJ2-5; 12 bases fit TRBD2. Germline CDR1 SEHNR, CDR2 FQNEAQ (reference sequence). The V and J ends lost 2 bases and 2 bases, in that order; junction bases with no gene match: 3. The CDR3 is made up of 16 amino acids.

This clone was recorded a few times. The chain combines TRBV14 with TRBJ1-6; 7 bases map to TRBD1. V lost 0 bases to trimming and J lost 9 bases; unmatched junction nucleotides: 5. Germline V CDR1 and CDR2: SGHDN, FVKESK. CDR3 size: 15 residues. The CDR3 protein is CASSQDWRGRSPLHF. Here the CDR3 DNA reads TGTGCCAGCAGCCAAGATTGGAGGGGGCGTTCACCCCTCCACTTT.

The CDR3 coding sequence is TGTGCCACCAGTGATATCAGGGAGGCAGATACGCAGTATTTT. Amino acid sequence: CATSDIREADTQYF. The J gene is TRBJ2-3, the V gene TRBV24-1, with a weak D call TRBD2 (6 bases). The CDR3 length is 14 residues. Trimming took 3 bases from V and 4 from J, leaving 10 bases between them. The germline CDR1 and CDR2 sequences are KGHDR and SFDVKD.

The chain is built from TRBV10-3 and TRBJ2-7; TRBD1 is a possible D gene (6 bases). From germline, CDR1 is ENHRY and CDR2 SYGVKD. Trimming pared 3 bases from V and 6 bases from J, leaving 12 bases between. This CDR3 is 13 amino acids long. Written as DNA, the CDR3 is TGTGCCATCAGTGATAACAGGGTTGGCGAGCAGTACTTC. It encodes CAISDNRVGEQYF.

The chain combines TRBV7-9 with TRBJ2-1; D unclear. Per germline, CDR1 SEHNR and CDR2 FQNEAQ (reference sequence). V was cut by 1 base and J by 2 bases, with 12 bases left in between. The CDR3 runs to 16 residues. In nucleotides, the CDR3 is TGTGCCAGCAGCTTAGATACTACCCTCCCCTACAATGAGCAGTTCTTC. Amino acids: CASSLDTTLPYNEQFF. Complete variable domain (other parts from reference TRBV7-9 and TRBJ2-1): DTGVSQNPRHKITKRGQNVTFRCDPISEHNRLYWYRQTLGQGPEFLTYFQNEAQLEKSRLLSDRFSAERPKGSFSTLEIQRTEQGDSAMYLCASSLDTTLPYNEQFFGPGTRLTVL.

This sequence joins TRBV6-5 and TRBJ1-2; 9 bases map to TRBD1. Unmatched junction bases numbered 6, after V lost 4 bases and J lost 3 bases. Germline values: CDR1 MNHEY, CDR2 SVGAGI. This CDR3 comprises 15 residues. The chain's CDR3 is CASSSPGQGDYGYTF. The CDR3 nucleotides are TGTGCCAGCAGTTCCCCGGGACAGGGAGACTATGGCTACACCTTC.

The chain carries TRBV19 and TRBJ2-6; D unclear. Deletions cut 7 bases from V and 0 bases from J, with 7 bases between. CDR1 is LNHDA, CDR2 SQIVND, per germline (reference sequence). The CDR3 totals 14 residues. The CDR3 sequence is CASTPLSGANVLTF. CDR3 nucleotides: TGTGCCAGTACCCCCCTCTCTGGGGCCAACGTCCTGACTTTC.